This entry lists 11 T cell receptor beta chains sequenced from one sample in a study of CD8+CD57+ T cells in acquired aplastic anemia. Genomic DNA provided the template from which TCR beta VDJ and CDR3 profiles were obtained. MiXCR, applied by TCRdb to the reads, yields one record per CDR3 protein. The repertoire holds under 250,000 distinct CDR3 sequences, with roughly 35% as singletons. The sequencing sample was made of sorted CD4+, CD8+, or CD8+CD57+ T cells (not recorded which) from PBMCs. These receptors originate from a human donor in good health, serving as a control.

The chain uses TRBV25-1 and TRBJ1-2; maybe TRBD1 (5 bases). This CDR3 is 15 amino acids long. V gave up 1 base and J gave up 4 bases, with 13 bases separating them. Germline V CDR1 and CDR2: MGHDK, SYGVNS. CDR3 amino acids: CASSELGPGPYGYTF. The CDR3 DNA follows: TGTGCCAGCAGTGAATTGGGCCCAGGGCCCTATGGCTACACCTTC.

The V gene is TRBV25-1, the J gene TRBJ1-1; no clear D. Trimming left V 4 bases short and J 2 bases short, with 14 bases between. The CDR3 consists of 15 residues. Germline assignment: CDR1 MGHDK and CDR2 SYGVNS. CDR3 sequence: CASSAHSAVNTEAFF. The CDR3 coding sequence is TGTGCCAGCAGTGCGCACTCGGCAGTAAACACTGAAGCTTTCTTT.

The sample holds a few counts of this clonotype. Possible read error: a much larger clone is one base away. This rearrangement joins TRBV15 to TRBJ2-1; D is unclear. The germline gives CDR1 LNHNV, CDR2 YYDKDF (reference sequence). Deletions cut 4 bases from V and 5 bases from J, with 18 bases between. CDR3 length equals 16 residues. The CDR3 DNA reads as TGTGCCACCAGCAAGGAAGACTCAACTACCCACAATGAGCAGTTCTTC. Protein: CATSKEDSTTHNEQFF.

This clonotype was seen a handful of times. CDR3 DNA sequence: TGTGCCAGCAGGGGATGGAGCGGGGGGGGAAATAGCACAGATACGCAGTATTTT. As protein: CASRGWSGGGNSTDTQYF. The chain employs TRBV10-3 and TRBJ2-3, with 10 bases fitting TRBD2. In germline, CDR1 is ENHRY, CDR2 SYGVKD. The CDR3 extends over 18 amino acids. V was clipped by 10 bases and J by 0 bases; unmatched bases: 16.

On this clonotype itself: With a much larger clone just one base away, this may be a read error. V is TRBV19 and J is TRBJ1-3, with D possibly being TRBD1 (6 bases). The germline gives CDR1 LNHDA, CDR2 SQIVND (reference sequence). This CDR3 has 14 amino acids. For the CDR3, the DNA is TGTGCCAGTAGTGCCAGGGGCTCGGGAAGCACCATATATTTT. Translated: CASSARGSGSTIYF.

As regards this clonotype: Since a much larger clone is just one base distant, this may be a read error. V and J are TRBV11-1 and TRBJ2-1; 8 bases are shared with TRBD2. Germline V gene data show CDR1 as SGHAT and CDR2 as FQDESV (reference sequence). The CDR3 runs 15 residues. The V and J ends lost 2 bases and 2 bases, in that order; junction bases with no gene match: 2. This CDR3 is CASSLPAGAYNEQFF. CDR3 sequence (DNA): TGTGCCAGCAGCTTACCAGCGGGGGCCTACAATGAGCAGTTCTTC.

This clonotype was seen a handful of times. The genes are TRBV7-2 and TRBJ1-5; the D gene is possibly TRBD1 (6 bases). CDR1 and CDR2 from the germline V gene are SGHTA and FQGNSA. This CDR3 has 14 residues. Trimming left V 5 bases short and J 0 bases short, with 8 bases between. This chain's CDR3 is CASSTGLSNQPQHF. CDR3 DNA: TGTGCCAGCAGCACAGGGCTTAGCAATCAGCCCCAGCATTTT.

There are a few counts of this clonotype. The chain employs TRBV6-5 and TRBJ1-3; D unresolved. V lost 0 bases and J lost 1, with 7 bases in between. CDR1 and CDR2 from the germline V gene are MNHEY and SVGAGI. This CDR3 has 15 residues. In nucleotides, the CDR3 is TGTGCCAGCAGTTACTCGAAAGGGTCTGGAAACACCATATATTTT. This gives the protein CASSYSKGSGNTIYF.

Turning to this clonotype: As the CDR3 is not closed by the conserved phenylalanine or tryptophan, this likely results from a read error. This chain connects TRBV19 to TRBJ1-4, with D tentatively TRBD1 (6 bases). CDR3 length: 13 residues. Germline V lookup: CDR1 LNHDA, CDR2 SQIVND (reference sequence). Trimming left V 7 bases short and J 3 bases short, with 9 bases between. CDR3 protein: CASNTGPNEKLFL. CDR3 sequence (DNA): TGTGCCAGTAACACAGGGCCTAATGAAAAACTGTTTCTT.

This clonotype was seen at least ten times. The chain joins TRBV3-1 to TRBJ1-2, with 7 bases that match TRBD1. V lost 1 base and J lost 8; bases outside the gene matches: 10. The CDR3 contains 15 residues. The germline CDR1 and CDR2 sequences are LGHDT and YNNKEL (reference sequence). The CDR3 loop reads CASSQGEGAGRGYTF. In nucleotides, the CDR3 is TGTGCCAGCAGCCAAGGCGAGGGGGCGGGAAGGGGCTACACCTTC. Full variable domain (remainder filled in from reference TRBV3-1 and TRBJ1-2): DTAVSQTPKYLVTQMGNDKSIKCEQNLGHDTMYWYKQDSKKFLKIMFSYNNKELIINETVPNRFSPKSPDKAHLNLHINSLELGDSAVYFCASSQGEGAGRGYTFGSGTRLTVV.

This clonotype showed up just a few times. This chain connects TRBV6-2 or TRBV6-3 to TRBJ1-1; D remains unclear. The CDR3 has 13 amino acids. Trimming pared 4 bases from V and 5 bases from J, leaving 11 bases between. The V gene's germline CDR1 is MNHEY and CDR2 SVGEGT. CDR3 in amino acids: CASSLRDLTEAFF. DNA of the CDR3: TGTGCCAGCAGTTTGCGAGACCTTACTGAAGCTTTCTTT.